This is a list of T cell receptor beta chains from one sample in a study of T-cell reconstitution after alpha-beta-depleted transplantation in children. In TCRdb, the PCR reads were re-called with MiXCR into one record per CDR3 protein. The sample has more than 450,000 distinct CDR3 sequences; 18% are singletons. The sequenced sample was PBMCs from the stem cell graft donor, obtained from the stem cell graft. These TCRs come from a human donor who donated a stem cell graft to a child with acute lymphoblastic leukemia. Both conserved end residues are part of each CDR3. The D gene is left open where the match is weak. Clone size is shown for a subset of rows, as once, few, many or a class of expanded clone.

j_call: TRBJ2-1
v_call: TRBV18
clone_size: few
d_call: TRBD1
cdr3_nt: TGTGCCAGCTCCGCCGGGACAGGGCCCAATGAGCAGTTCTTC
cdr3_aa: CASSAGTGPNEQFF

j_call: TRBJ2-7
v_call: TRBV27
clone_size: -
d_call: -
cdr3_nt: TGTGCCAGCAGTCCCCCAGGGATGGGCGAGCAGTACTTC
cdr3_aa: CASSPPGMGEQYF

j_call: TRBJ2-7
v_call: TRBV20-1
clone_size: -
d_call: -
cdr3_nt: TGCAGTGCTAGCTCCTCTCGAGGGTCTCCCTACGAGCAGTACTTC
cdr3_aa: CSASSSRGSPYEQYF

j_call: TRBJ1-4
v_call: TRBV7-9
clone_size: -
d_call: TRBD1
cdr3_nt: TGTGCCAGCAGGGACGCAGGGGGTGGAAATGAAAAACTGTTTTTT
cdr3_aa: CASRDAGGGNEKLFF

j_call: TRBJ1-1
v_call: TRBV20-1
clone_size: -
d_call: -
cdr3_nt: TGCAGTGCTAGGCTCCCAGGGCCCCTTCGGACTGAAGCTTTCTTT
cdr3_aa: CSARLPGPLRTEAFF

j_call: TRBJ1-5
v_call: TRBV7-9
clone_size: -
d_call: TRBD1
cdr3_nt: TGTGCCAGCAGCGCAGGGGGCCTCACATCGTTCAATCAGCCCCAGCATTTT
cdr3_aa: CASSAGGLTSFNQPQHF

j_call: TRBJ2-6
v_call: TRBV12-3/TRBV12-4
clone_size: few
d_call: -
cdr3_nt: TGTGCCATCCTACAGAGCTCTGGGGCCAACGTCCTGACTTTC
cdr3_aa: CAILQSSGANVLTF

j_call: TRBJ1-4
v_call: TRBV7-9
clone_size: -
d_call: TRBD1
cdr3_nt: TGTGCCAGCAGCGAACGGACAGGGGCGAGTGAAAAACTGTTTTTT
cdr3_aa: CASSERTGASEKLFF

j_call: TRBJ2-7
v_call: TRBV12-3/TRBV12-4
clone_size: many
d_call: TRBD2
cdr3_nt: TGTGCCAGCAGTTTCGGACTAGTCGGCTACGAGCAGTACTTC
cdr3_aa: CASSFGLVGYEQYF

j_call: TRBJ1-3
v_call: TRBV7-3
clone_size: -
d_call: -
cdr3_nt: TGTGCCAGCAGCGCGGGGACGGATGGAAACACCATATATTTT
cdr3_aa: CASSAGTDGNTIYF

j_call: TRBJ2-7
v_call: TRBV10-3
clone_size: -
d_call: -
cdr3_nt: TGTGCCATCAGTGAAGTGGGCGAGCAGTACTTC
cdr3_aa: CAISEVGEQYF

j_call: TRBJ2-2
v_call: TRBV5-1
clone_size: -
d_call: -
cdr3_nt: TGCGCCAGCAGCCCCGTTGCTGGAGCCGGGGAGCTGTTTTTT
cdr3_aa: CASSPVAGAGELFF

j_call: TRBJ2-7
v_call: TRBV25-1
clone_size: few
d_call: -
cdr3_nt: TGTGCCAGCTCCGGGAGGGGGACAGGGAGCTACGAGCAGTACTTC
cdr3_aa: CASSGRGTGSYEQYF

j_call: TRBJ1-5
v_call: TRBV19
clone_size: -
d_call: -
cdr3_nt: TGTGCCAGTAGTATAGATGATGTGGGGGCCGTCAATCAGCCCCAGCATTTT
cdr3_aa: CASSIDDVGAVNQPQHF

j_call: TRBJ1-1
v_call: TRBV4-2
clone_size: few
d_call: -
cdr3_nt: TGTGCCAGCAGCCAAGTAGGTATGAACACTGAAGCTTTCTTT
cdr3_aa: CASSQVGMNTEAFF

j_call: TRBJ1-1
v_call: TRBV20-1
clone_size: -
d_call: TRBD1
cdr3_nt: TGCAGTGCTAGAGATCTAGAGGGGGCCGGGAACACTGAAGCTTTCTTT
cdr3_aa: CSARDLEGAGNTEAFF

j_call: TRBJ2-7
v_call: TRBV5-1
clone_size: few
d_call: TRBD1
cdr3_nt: TGCGCCAGCAGCTCTGGACAGGCCTCCTACGAGCAGTACTTC
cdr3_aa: CASSSGQASYEQYF

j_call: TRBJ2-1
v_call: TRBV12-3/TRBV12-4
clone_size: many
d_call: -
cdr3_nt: TGTGCCAGCAGGACTTACAATGAGCAGTTCTTC
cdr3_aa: CASRTYNEQFF

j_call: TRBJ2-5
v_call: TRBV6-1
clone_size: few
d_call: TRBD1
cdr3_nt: TGTGCCAGCAGGCTGGGGACAGGGGTAAAGACCCAGTACTTC
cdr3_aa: CASRLGTGVKTQYF

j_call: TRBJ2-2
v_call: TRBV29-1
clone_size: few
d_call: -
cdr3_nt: TGCAGCGTTGAAGGTCGGGGAGTAGCCGGGGAGCTGTTTTTT
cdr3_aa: CSVEGRGVAGELFF

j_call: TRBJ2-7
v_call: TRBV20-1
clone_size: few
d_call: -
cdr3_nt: TGCAGTGCTAGCGCTACAGGGTCAGTCGAGTACTTC
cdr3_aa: CSASATGSVEYF

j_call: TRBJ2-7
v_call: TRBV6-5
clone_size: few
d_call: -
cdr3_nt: TGTGCCAGCAGTTACTCCGGGACACCTTTATTCCACGAGCAGTACTTC
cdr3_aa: CASSYSGTPLFHEQYF

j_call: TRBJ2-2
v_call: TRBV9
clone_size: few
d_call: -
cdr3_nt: TGTGCCAGCAGCGTAGACCCCGGGGTCGGGGAGCTGTTTTTT
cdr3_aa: CASSVDPGVGELFF

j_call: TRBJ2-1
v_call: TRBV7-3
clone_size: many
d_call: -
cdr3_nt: TGTGCCAGCAGCTTAACGGGGGGGACCAGGGGGATCCCCTACAATGAGCAGTTCTTC
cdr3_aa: CASSLTGGTRGIPYNEQFF

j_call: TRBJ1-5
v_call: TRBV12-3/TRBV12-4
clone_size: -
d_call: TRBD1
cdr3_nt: TGTGCCAGCAGTGGACAGGGTTACAATCAGCCCCAGCATTTT
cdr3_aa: CASSGQGYNQPQHF